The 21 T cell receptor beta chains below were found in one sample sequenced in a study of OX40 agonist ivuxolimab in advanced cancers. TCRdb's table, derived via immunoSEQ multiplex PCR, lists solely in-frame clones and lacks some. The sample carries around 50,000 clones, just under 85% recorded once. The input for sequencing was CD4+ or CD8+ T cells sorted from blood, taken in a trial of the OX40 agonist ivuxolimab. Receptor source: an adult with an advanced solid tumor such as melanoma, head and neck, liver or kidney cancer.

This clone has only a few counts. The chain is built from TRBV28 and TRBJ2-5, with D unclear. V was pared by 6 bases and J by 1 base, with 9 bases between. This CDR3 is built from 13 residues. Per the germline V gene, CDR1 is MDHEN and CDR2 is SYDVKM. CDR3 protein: CASRTELQETQYF. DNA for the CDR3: TGTGCCAGCAGGACCGAACTCCAAGAGACCCAGTACTTC.

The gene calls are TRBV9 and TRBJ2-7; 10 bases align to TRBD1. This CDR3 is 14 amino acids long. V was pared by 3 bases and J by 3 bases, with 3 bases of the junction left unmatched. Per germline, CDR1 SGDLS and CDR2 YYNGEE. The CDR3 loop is CASSGGQGVYEQYF. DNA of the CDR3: TGTGCCAGCAGCGGAGGACAGGGGGTCTACGAGCAGTACTTC.

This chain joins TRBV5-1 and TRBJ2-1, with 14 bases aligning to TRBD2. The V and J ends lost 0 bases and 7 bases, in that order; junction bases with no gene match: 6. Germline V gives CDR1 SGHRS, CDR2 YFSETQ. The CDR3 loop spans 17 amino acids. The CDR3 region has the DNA TGCGCCAGCAGCTTGGTAGGACTAGCGGGAGGATCGAATGAGCAGTTCTTC. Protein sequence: CASSLVGLAGGSNEQFF. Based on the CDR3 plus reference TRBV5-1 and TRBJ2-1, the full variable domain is KAGVTQTPRYLIKTRGQQVTLSCSPISGHRSVSWYQQTPGQGLQFLFEYFSETQRNKGNFPGRFSGRQFSNSRSEMNVSTLELGDSALYLCASSLVGLAGGSNEQFFGPGTRLTVL.

CDR3 bases: TGTGCCAGCAGCTCCCCCATTCTAGCCGGGCAAGAGACCCAGTACTTC. Translated: CASSSPILAGQETQYF. The V call is TRBV5-6, the J call TRBJ2-5; tentative D call: TRBD2 (5 bases). The V end was cut by 3 bases, the J end by 2 bases, with 17 bases between. There are 16 residues in the CDR3. Germline lookup yields CDR1 SGHDT and CDR2 YYEEEE.

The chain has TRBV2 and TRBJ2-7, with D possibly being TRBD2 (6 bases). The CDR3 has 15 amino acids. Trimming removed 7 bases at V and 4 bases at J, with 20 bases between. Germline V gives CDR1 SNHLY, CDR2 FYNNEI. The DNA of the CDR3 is TGTGCCAGCATTAGGTTTTGGGACTCCCATTACGAGCAGTACTTC. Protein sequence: CASIRFWDSHYEQYF.

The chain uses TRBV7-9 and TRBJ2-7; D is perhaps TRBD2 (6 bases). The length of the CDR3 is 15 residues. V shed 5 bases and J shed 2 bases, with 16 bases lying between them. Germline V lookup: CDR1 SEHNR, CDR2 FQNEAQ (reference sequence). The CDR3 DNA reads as TGTGCCAGCAGCCTCCGGGACTTCCTTGCCTACGAGCAGTACTTC. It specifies CASSLRDFLAYEQYF.

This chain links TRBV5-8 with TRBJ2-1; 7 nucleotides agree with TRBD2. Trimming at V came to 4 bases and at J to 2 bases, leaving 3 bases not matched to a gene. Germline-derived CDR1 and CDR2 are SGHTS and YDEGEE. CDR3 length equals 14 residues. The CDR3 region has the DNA TGTGCCAGCAGCGGGAGGGATACCTACAATGAGCAGTTCTTC. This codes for CASSGRDTYNEQFF.

The DNA for the CDR3 is TGTGCCAGCTCACCACTCGGGACAGGGAGGTTTAACGAGCAGTACTTC. Protein: CASSPLGTGRFNEQYF. This chain connects TRBV18 to TRBJ2-7; TRBD1 agrees at 9 bases. Germline V gene lookup returns CDR1 KGHSH and CDR2 LQKENI. The CDR3 contains 16 residues. The V segment lost 1 base and the J segment 5 bases; nucleotides outside the gene matches: 9.

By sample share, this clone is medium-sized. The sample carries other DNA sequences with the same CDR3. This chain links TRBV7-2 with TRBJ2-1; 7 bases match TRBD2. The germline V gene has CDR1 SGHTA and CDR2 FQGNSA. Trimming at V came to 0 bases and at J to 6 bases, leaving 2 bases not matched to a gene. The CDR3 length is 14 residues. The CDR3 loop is CASSLAGGSNEQFF. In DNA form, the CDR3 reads TGTGCCAGCAGCTTAGCGGGGGGGAGCAATGAGCAGTTCTTC.

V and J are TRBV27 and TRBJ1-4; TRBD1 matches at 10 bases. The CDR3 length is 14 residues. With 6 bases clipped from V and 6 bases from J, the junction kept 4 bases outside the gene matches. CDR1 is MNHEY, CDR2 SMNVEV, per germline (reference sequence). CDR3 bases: TGTGCCAGCAGACCGGGACAGGGGTATGAAAAACTGTTTTTT. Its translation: CASRPGQGYEKLFF. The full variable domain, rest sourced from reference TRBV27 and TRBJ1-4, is EAQVTQNPRYLITVTGKKLTVTCSQNMNHEYMSWYRQDPGLGLRQIYYSMNVEVTDKGDVPEGYKVSRKEKRNFPLILESPSPNQTSLYFCASRPGQGYEKLFFGSGTQLSVL.

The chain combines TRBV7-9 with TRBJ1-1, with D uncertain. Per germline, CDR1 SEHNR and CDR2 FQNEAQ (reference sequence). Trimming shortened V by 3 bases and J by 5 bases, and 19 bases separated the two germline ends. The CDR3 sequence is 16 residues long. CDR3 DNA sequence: TGTGCCAGCAGCTTGGATGGCGCCGGCAGACTAACTGAAGCTTTCTTT. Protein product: CASSLDGAGRLTEAFF.

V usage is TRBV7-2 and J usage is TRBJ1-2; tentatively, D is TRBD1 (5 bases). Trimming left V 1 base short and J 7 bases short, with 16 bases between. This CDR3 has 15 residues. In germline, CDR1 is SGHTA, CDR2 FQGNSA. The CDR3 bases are TGTGCCAGCAGCTTAGGTTCTCAGGGAGGAGGTGGCTACACCTTC. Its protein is CASSLGSQGGGGYTF.

This CDR3 is CASKSGNRAKNIQYF. The DNA of the CDR3 is TGTGCCAGCAAGAGCGGGAATCGGGCCAAAAACATTCAGTACTTC. V is TRBV5-6 and J is TRBJ2-4; 7 positions match TRBD2. CDR3 length: 15 residues. CDR1 is SGHDT, CDR2 YYEEEE, per germline. V dropped 6 bases and J dropped 1; count of bases not matched to a gene: 7.

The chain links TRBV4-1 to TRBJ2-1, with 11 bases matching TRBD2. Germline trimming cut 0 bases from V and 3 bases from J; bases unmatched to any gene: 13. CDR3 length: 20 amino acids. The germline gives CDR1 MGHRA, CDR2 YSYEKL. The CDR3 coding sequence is TGCGCCAGCAGCCAAGATGCGTGGCTAGCGGGAGGTACAAGCTACAATGAGCAGTTCTTC. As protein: CASSQDAWLAGGTSYNEQFF.

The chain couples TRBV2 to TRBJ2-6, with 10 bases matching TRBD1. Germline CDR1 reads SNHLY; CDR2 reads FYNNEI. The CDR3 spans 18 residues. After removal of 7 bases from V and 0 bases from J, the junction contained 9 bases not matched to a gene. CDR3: CASKETGGSGSGANVLTF. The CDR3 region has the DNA TGTGCCAGCAAGGAGACAGGGGGCTCGGGCTCTGGGGCCAACGTCCTGACTTTC.

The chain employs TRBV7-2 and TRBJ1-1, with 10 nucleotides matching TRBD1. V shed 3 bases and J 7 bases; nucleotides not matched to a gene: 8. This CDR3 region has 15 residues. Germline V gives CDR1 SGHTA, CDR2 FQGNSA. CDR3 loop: CASSLGDRGESEAFF. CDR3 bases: TGTGCCAGCAGCTTGGGGGACAGGGGTGAGAGTGAAGCTTTCTTT. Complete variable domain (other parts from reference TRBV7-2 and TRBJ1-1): GAGVSQSPSNKVTEKGKDVELRCDPISGHTALYWYRQSLGQGLEFLIYFQGNSAPDKSGLPSDRFSAERTGGSVSTLTIQRTQQEDSAVYLCASSLGDRGESEAFFGQGTRLTVV.

CDR3 protein: CASSLEGQGEYSNQPQHF. CDR3 DNA: TGTGCCAGCAGTTTAGAGGGACAGGGTGAATATAGCAATCAGCCCCAGCATTTT. The chain employs TRBV28 and TRBJ1-5; 9 bases are a match to TRBD1. CDR1 and CDR2 (germline): MDHEN, SYDVKM. J was trimmed by 0 bases and V by 2 bases; bases with no gene match: 8. CDR3 length: 18 residues.

The CDR3 reads CASTASGSGEQYF. DNA for the CDR3: TGTGCCAGCACCGCTAGCGGGAGTGGAGAGCAGTACTTC. The V call is TRBV28, the J call TRBJ2-7; 10 nucleotides align to TRBD2. V dropped 7 bases and J dropped 7; count of bases not matched to a gene: 7. Germline V lookup: CDR1 MDHEN, CDR2 SYDVKM. This CDR3 region has 13 residues. Full variable domain (missing parts from reference TRBV28 and TRBJ2-7): DVKVTQSSRYLVKRTGEKVFLECVQDMDHENMFWYRQDPGLGLRLIYFSYDVKMKEKGDIPEGYSVSREKKERFSLILESASTNQTSMYLCASTASGSGEQYFGPGTRLTVT.

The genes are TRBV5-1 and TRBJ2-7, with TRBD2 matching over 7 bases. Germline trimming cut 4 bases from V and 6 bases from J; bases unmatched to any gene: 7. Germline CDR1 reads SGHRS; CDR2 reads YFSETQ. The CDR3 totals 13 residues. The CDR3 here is CASSLGTMGEQYF. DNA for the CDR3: TGCGCCAGCAGCCTCGGGACTATGGGCGAGCAGTACTTC.

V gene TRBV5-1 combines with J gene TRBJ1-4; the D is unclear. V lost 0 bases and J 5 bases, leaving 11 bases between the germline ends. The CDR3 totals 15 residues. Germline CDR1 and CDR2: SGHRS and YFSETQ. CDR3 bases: TGCGCCAGCAGCTTGGACGACCGGTTAAATGAAAAACTGTTTTTT. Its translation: CASSLDDRLNEKLFF.

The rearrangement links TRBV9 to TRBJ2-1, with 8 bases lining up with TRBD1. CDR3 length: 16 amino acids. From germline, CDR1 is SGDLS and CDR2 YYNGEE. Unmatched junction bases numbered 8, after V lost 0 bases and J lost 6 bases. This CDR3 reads CASSVDTGTGSNEQFF. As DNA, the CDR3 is TGTGCCAGCAGCGTAGATACCGGGACAGGCTCCAATGAGCAGTTCTTC.